Included here is one TCR beta chain sequence, with context. What antigen it recognizes has not been identified. Nothing much larger sits one base from this clone, and base qualities are not available. The CDR3 sequence holds 16 residues, the cysteine and phenylalanine included. Only the CDR3 part of the read is kept: 48 bases, read in frame from the first base. V is shortened by 1 base, J by 6 bases, and the region joining them spans 18 bases. Looking up the germline V gene (reference sequence) yields CDR1 GTSNPN and CDR2 SVGIG. The entry originates in a study of T cell responses to AZD1222 COVID-19 vaccine (dated by TCRdb to the early 2020s). At the level of the whole study: AZD1222 recipients whose second dose came at about 4 weeks and those whose second dose came at about 12 weeks were combined into one group, since spike-specific TCR depth and breadth did not differ between the two schedules. A total of approximately 240 trial participants underwent TCR sequencing, of whom about 210 received two doses of AZD1222 and about 25 received two doses of the MenACWY control vaccine. Trial participants were enrolled into age subgroups of 18-55, 56-69 and 70-plus years, which contained about 150, 27 and 61 TCR-sequenced participants, respectively. Overall study results and their limits: Vaccine-associated CD4 TCRs spanned the whole spike protein, with dominant responses in regions 160-218 and 743-854. Participants were mostly white British and included more females than males, and it was suggested by the authors that clonal diversity may have been underestimated. Conclusions about previously exposed vaccinees are limited, since just six AZD1222 recipients were seropositive for SARS-CoV-2 at baseline. Because no day 14 peak-response samples were available, repertoires were characterized only after the peak T cell response. Spike-specific TCR breadth and depth rose significantly after two AZD1222 doses compared with day 0 and with MenACWY recipients. In the small 56-69-year group, the increase in depth fell short of significance, most likely because of low power. Reportedly, almost half of the unique spike-specific TCRs recognized epitopes lying outside the regions that are mutated in the B.1.351 and B.1.1.7 variants.

According to the study, the label for this sample's time point signals: baseline before first vaccination. Samples from vaccinated people were obtained from the UK trials COV001 and COV002, which included a single-blind randomized controlled phase 2/3 trial of AZD1222 (ChAdOx1 nCoV-19) in healthy adults. For TCRbeta chain sequencing, PBMC samples were collected from trial participants at day 0 and at day 28 after the second dose. The CDR3 regions of human TCRbeta chains were analyzed by immunosequencing. The authors processed their data as follows. TCRs in the repertoires were compared against a reference library of SARS-CoV-2-specific TCRs that had been generated with the MIRA antigen-specificity platform. Breadth meant the fraction of unique TCRs that were SARS-CoV-2-associated, whereas depth meant the fraction of total T cells that were SARS-CoV-2-associated. Using the MIRA data, each spike-specific TCR was assigned both to the spike region to which the TCR was reactive and to a CD4 or CD8 class. Log10-transformed breadth and depth values were compared by one-way ANOVA with Sidak's multiple comparisons tests. Drawn from immuneACCESS, this table holds only the in-frame rearrangements with V and J called that TCRdb kept. Clones are partly lost; checked studies trace under half to an unresolved V gene and leave the rest unexplained. D and trimming come from the DNA, and the V and J calls and clone size come from that table. The sample includes about 170,000 clones, with 80% to 95% observed a single time. The ten largest clones capture 1.6% of the sample.

This receptor was taken from an adult in good health. The chain is made from TRBV30 and TRBJ1-4; no D gene can be assigned with confidence. Specimen: peripheral blood, collected on day 0 of AZD1222 vaccination. The sequence in DNA is TGTGCCTGGAGTGGCCTCCGTGGCCTTGCCGATGAAAAACTGTTTTTT. This translates into CAWSGLRGLADEKLFF. Extended through the reference TRBV30 and TRBJ1-4 proteins, this CDR3 yields the full variable domain: SQTIHQWPATLVQPVGSPLSLECTVEGTSNPNLYWYRQAAGRGLQLLFYSVGIGQISSEVPQNLSASRPQDRQFILSSKKLLLSDSGFYLCAWSGLRGLADEKLFFGSGTQLSVL.